Listed here is a single T cell receptor (beta chain). What it binds is unknown. An end of the junction differs from the germline gene, which may be a read error. This sample is part of a study of blood T cells in healthy people across ages. Findings of the study overall: Aged donors had fewer naive CD4+ cells and lower diversity than long-lived donors.

The CDR3 length is 12 residues. In germline, CDR1 is MDHEN, CDR2 SYDVKM. With a J-beta primer mix and a sample-barcoded 5' primer, a second PCR ran about 7 to 12 cycles. One entry per CDR3 protein results from TCRdb running MiXCR on the 5' RACE reads. The sample holds hundreds of thousands of distinct CDR3 sequences; about 45% are singletons and the top ten take roughly 20%. Isolating PBMCs gave at least 6 million of these cells per sample. Extracted total RNA amounted to at least 5.5 micrograms for each sample. Specimen: blood. The sequence derives from a man at least 80 years old in good health. This chain links TRBV28 with TRBJ2-7; D is unresolved. The CDR3 DNA reads as TGTGCCGGCAGTTTACCCTCTTTGGAGCAGTACTTC. Translating gives CAGSLPSLEQYF. The whole variable domain, filled in from reference TRBV28 and TRBJ2-7, reads DVKVTQSSRYLVKRTGEKVFLECVQDMDHENMFWYRQDPGLGLRLIYFSYDVKMKEKGDIPEGYSVSREKKERFSLILESASTNQTSMYLCAGSLPSLEQYFGPGTRLTVT.